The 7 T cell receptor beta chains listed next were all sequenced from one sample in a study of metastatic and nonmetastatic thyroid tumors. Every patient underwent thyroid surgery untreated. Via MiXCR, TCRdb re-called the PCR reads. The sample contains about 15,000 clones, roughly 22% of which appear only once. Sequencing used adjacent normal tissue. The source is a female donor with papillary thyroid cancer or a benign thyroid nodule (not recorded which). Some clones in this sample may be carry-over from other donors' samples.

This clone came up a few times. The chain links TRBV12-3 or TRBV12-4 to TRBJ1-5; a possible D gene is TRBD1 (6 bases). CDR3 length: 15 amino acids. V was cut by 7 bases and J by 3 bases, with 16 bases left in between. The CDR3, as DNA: TGTGCCAGCATTTTTGGGGACACCTACAATCAGCCCCAGCATTTT. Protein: CASIFGDTYNQPQHF.

The CDR3 sequence is CASSPMGDSYEQYF. The CDR3 nucleotides are TGTGCCAGCAGTCCCATGGGGGACTCCTACGAGCAGTACTTC. The chain combines TRBV9 with TRBJ2-7; D may match TRBD1 or TRBD2 (5 bases each). Per the germline V gene, CDR1 is SGDLS and CDR2 is YYNGEE. The V gene lost 5 bases and the J gene lost 0 bases, with 12 bases spanning the gap. This CDR3 has 14 amino acids.

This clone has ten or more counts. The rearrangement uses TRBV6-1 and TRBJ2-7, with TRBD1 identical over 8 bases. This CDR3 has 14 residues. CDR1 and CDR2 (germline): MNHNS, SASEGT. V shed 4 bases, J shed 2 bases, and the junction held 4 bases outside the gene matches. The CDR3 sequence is CASSVLQGAYEQYF. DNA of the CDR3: TGTGCCAGCAGTGTACTACAGGGGGCCTACGAGCAGTACTTC.

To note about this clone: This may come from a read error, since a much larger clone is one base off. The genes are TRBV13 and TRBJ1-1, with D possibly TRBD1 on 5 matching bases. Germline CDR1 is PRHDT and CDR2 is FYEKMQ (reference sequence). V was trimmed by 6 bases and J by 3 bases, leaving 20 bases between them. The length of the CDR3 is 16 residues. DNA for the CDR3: TGTGCCAGCAGTCGAGGGGACTGGGAATCGGACACTGAAGCTTTCTTT. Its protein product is CASSRGDWESDTEAFF.

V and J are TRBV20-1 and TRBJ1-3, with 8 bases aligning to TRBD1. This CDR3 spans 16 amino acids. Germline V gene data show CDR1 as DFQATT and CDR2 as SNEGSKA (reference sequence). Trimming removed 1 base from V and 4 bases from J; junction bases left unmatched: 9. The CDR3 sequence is CSARGSTGAEGNTIYF. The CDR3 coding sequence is TGCAGTGCTAGAGGCTCGACAGGGGCGGAAGGAAACACCATATATTTT.

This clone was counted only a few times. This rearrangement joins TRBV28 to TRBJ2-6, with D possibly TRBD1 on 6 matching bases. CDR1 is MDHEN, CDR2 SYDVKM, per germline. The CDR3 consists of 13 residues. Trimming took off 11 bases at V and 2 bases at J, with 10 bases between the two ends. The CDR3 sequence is CAHRAAGANVLTF. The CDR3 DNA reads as TGTGCCCACAGGGCGGCTGGGGCCAACGTCCTGACTTTC.

Here the CDR3 reads CASRPGQYYGYTF. CDR3 in DNA: TGTGCCAGCAGGCCGGGACAGTACTATGGCTACACCTTC. This chain uses TRBV2 with TRBJ1-2; 7 bases agree with TRBD1. The junction had 4 bases not matched to a gene; V was cut back by 6 bases and J by 3 bases. Per germline, CDR1 SNHLY and CDR2 FYNNEI. The CDR3 is 13 amino acids.